This T cell receptor (beta chain) appears in the sequencing data of a study of control samples from healthy donors and cancer patients. Data came from immunoSEQ multiplex PCR; TCRdb stores just in-frame clones and leaves some out. The sample records about 150,000 clones, just under 95% being singletons. The CDR3 runs to 15 residues. J lost 5 bases, V lost 2 bases, and 4 bases had no gene match. Germline lookup yields CDR1 PRHDT and CDR2 FYEKMQ (reference sequence). The source of this sequence is a man aged 35 to 55 in good health. Sequencing was done on a sample of blood. The V and J genes are TRBV13 and TRBJ2-1; TRBD2 agrees at 9 bases. The chain's CDR3 is CASSLTAGGDNEQFF. The DNA for the CDR3 is TGTGCCAGCAGCTTAACGGCGGGGGGGGACAATGAGCAGTTCTTC.